This TCR beta chain was profiled in a study of cytomegalovirus exposure and HLA in healthy donors. Study conclusions and caveats: Accurate prediction of HLA-A and HLA-B alleles (for most subjects) was reportedly achieved from TCR beta sequences. A list of around 160 TCR beta chains associated with cytomegalovirus was given. The classifier reportedly diagnosed cytomegalovirus status with high sensitivity and specificity.

PCR primers comprised 60 Vbeta and 13 Jbeta primers. Profiled with immunoSEQ multiplex PCR; TCRdb holds only in-frame clones, not every one. The data contain 270,000 or so clones, 75% to 90% of them singletons. The CDR3 sequence is 15 residues long. Per the germline V gene, CDR1 is SGDLS and CDR2 is YYNGEE. Trimming removed 3 bases at V and 2 bases at J, with 13 bases between. On this clone itself: Its specificity is unknown.

This TCR was sampled from a man aged 35 to 55 in good health and CMV-seropositive. The chain links TRBV9 to TRBJ2-3, with a possible D match to TRBD1 (5 bases). The material sequenced was PBMCs. CDR3 region: CASSEQVFDTDTQYF. Here the CDR3 DNA reads TGTGCCAGCAGCGAACAGGTCTTTGACACAGATACGCAGTATTTT.